The rows below give T cell receptor beta chains drawn from one sample of a study of T cell responses to AZD1222 COVID-19 vaccine. Clones were read by immunoSEQ multiplex PCR, and TCRdb kept only the in-frame ones, dropping some. The table lists approximately 70,000 clones, around 81% of them singletons, with less than 50% in the top ten. Sequences were derived from peripheral blood, sampled 28 days after the second AZD1222 dose. All receptors derive from an adult who received the AZD1222 COVID-19 vaccine. CDR3s include the opening cysteine and the closing phenylalanine or tryptophan. Fields, in order: clone size, V gene, D gene, J gene, CDR3 DNA, CDR3 protein. The D gene is left open where the match is weak. Expanded clones are given a class, and other clones once, few, many or no size at all.

.	TRBV7-6	.	TRBJ2-1	TGTGCCAGCAGCTTAGCGGGGGGCGGGGAGCAGTTCTTC	CASSLAGGGEQFF
.	TRBV2	TRBD1	TRBJ1-2	TGTGCCAGCGGCGCGGGACAGGGGGCCGATGGCTACACCTTC	CASGAGQGADGYTF
.	TRBV7-2	TRBD2	TRBJ2-7	TGTGCCAGCAGCTTTACTAGCGCCTCCTACGAGCAGTACTTC	CASSFTSASYEQYF
.	TRBV5-6	.	TRBJ2-2	TGTGCCACACAGGGAAACACCGGGGAGCTGTTTTTT	CATQGNTGELFF
once	TRBV28	.	TRBJ2-5	TGTGCCAGCAGTACACGGGACGGACTACAAGAGACCCAGTACTTC	CASSTRDGLQETQYF
many	TRBV7-5	.	TRBJ2-2	TGTGTCAGGCGCCCGGTCGCACGTGACACCGGGGAGCTGTTTTTT	CVRRPVARDTGELFF
few	TRBV18	.	TRBJ2-1	TGTGCCAGCTCACCACCCGGACAAATCTACAATGAGCAGTTCTTC	CASSPPGQIYNEQFF
.	TRBV20-1	.	TRBJ2-7	TGCAGTGCTAGTAGGTTCGACCTAACCTACGAGCAGTACTTC	CSASRFDLTYEQYF
.	TRBV24-1	.	TRBJ1-2	TGTGCCACCAGTGAACGGACCGACCGGCATGGCTACACCTTC	CATSERTDRHGYTF
.	TRBV9	.	TRBJ1-4	TGTGCCAGCAGCGGTACCTCAAATGAAAAACTGTTTTTT	CASSGTSNEKLFF
.	TRBV5-4	TRBD1	TRBJ2-1	TGTGCCAGCAGCTTGTGGCAGGGGGTCGGTAATGAGCAGTTCTTC	CASSLWQGVGNEQFF
.	TRBV13	.	TRBJ2-7	TGTGCCAGCAGCTTAGGCTCCTACGAGCAGTACTTC	CASSLGSYEQYF
.	TRBV30	TRBD1	TRBJ2-3	TGTGCCTGGAGCAGGGGGCGGACTAGCACAGATACGCAGTATTTT	CAWSRGRTSTDTQYF
.	TRBV28	TRBD1	TRBJ1-2	TGTGCCAGCAGTTTATCAGGGACAGGTGTCTATGGCTACACCTTC	CASSLSGTGVYGYTF
.	TRBV28	.	TRBJ2-7	TGTGCCAGCAGTACACCAGCCTACGAGCAGTACTTC	CASSTPAYEQYF
few	TRBV6-5	.	TRBJ2-7	TGTGCCAGCGACTGGTTTTACGAGCAGTACTTC	CASDWFYEQYF
.	TRBV4-1	.	TRBJ1-2	TGCGCCAGCAGCCAAGATATGCGGGAGGGCTACACCTTC	CASSQDMREGYTF